This section outlines one T cell receptor beta chain sequence together with its context. This CDR3 comprises 18 residues. Trimming shortened V by 2 bases and J by 1 base, and 16 bases separated the two germline ends. Germline V gives CDR1 SGHKS, CDR2 YYEKEE (reference sequence). TCRdb fed the 5' RACE reads into MiXCR, producing one record per CDR3 protein. The data show 150,000 to 200,000 distinct CDR3 sequences, approximately 13% seen once. This specimen belongs to a study of CD8 T cells in ankylosing spondylitis. This clonotype was sampled from a female donor with ankylosing spondylitis or in good health (not recorded which). The V and J genes are TRBV5-5 and TRBJ2-6; D ambiguous. Sequenced input: blood, either unsorted or a sorted T cell fraction (not recorded which). This CDR3 is CASSFEGRQASGANVLTF. For the CDR3, the DNA is TGTGCCAGCAGCTTTGAAGGACGCCAAGCGTCTGGGGCCAACGTCCTGACTTTC.